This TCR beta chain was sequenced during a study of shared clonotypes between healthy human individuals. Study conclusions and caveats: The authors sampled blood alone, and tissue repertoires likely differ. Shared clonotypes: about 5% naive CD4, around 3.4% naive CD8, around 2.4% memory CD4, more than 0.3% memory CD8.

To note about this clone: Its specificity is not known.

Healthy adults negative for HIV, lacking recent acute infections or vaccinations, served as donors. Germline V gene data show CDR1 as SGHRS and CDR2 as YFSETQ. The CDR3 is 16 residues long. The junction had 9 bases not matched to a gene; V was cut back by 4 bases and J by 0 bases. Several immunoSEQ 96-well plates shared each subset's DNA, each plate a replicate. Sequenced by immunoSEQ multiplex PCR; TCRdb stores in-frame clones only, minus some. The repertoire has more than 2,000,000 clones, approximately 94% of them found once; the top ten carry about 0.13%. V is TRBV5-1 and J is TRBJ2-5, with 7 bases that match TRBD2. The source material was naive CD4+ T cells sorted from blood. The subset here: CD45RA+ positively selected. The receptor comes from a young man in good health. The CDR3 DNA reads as TGCGCCAGCAGCCCGACTAGCACACTGTACCAAGAGACCCAGTACTTC. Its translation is CASSPTSTLYQETQYF.